One sample yielded the 21 T cell receptor beta chains listed below, sequenced in a study of blood T cell repertoires in COVID-19. The table came from immunoSEQ multiplex PCR; TCRdb's copy has only in-frame clones and leaves some out. The repertoire holds under 150,000 clones, with 83% as singletons. The sequencing input was PBMCs or T cells enriched from blood (not recorded which). The receptors derive from a man aged 25 to 45 who had recovered from COVID-19.

The chain uses TRBV2 and TRBJ1-5; D is undetermined. The CDR3 totals 14 residues. V dropped 4 bases and J dropped 0 bases, with 7 bases sitting between them. Looked up from germline, CDR1 is SNHLY and CDR2 is FYNNEI. CDR3 nucleotides: TGTGCCAGCAGTGCAGGTTATAGCAATCAGCCCCAGCATTTT. It is translated as CASSAGYSNQPQHF. The variable domain in full, completed from reference TRBV2 and TRBJ1-5, reads EPEVTQTPSHQVTQMGQEVILRCVPISNHLYFYWYRQILGQKVEFLVSFYNNEISEKSEIFDDQFSVERPDGSNFTLKIRSTKLEDSAMYFCASSAGYSNQPQHFGDGTRLSIL.

V and J are TRBV2 and TRBJ1-4; D is perhaps TRBD1 (6 bases). The CDR3 contains 14 residues. CDR1 and CDR2 from the germline V gene are SNHLY and FYNNEI. V was clipped by 2 bases and J by 4 bases, with 8 bases between them. In nucleotides, the CDR3 is TGTGCCAGCAGTGAACTCAGGGGTAATGAAAAACTGTTTTTT. Amino acid sequence: CASSELRGNEKLFF.

DNA for the CDR3: TGTGCCAGCAGCTTAGGTCAGGGGGCTGTCACTGAAGCTTTCTTT. It yields the protein CASSLGQGAVTEAFF. The rearrangement links TRBV7-9 to TRBJ1-1, with 8 bases that match TRBD1. The CDR3 runs 15 residues. Germline V gene sequence: CDR1 SEHNR, CDR2 FQNEAQ (reference sequence). The J segment lost 4 bases and the V segment lost 1 base, leaving 5 bases of the junction unmatched.

The chain carries TRBV19 and TRBJ1-1; D might be TRBD1 (6 bases). V shed 6 bases and J shed 5 bases, with 19 bases lying between them. This CDR3 region has 15 residues. CDR1 and CDR2 from the germline V gene are LNHDA and SQIVND (reference sequence). The chain's CDR3 is CASSIPPTGMTEAFF. Here the CDR3 DNA reads TGTGCCAGTAGCATCCCTCCGACAGGAATGACTGAAGCTTTCTTT.

Here the CDR3 DNA reads TGTGCCAGCAGCTCCGCACAATCCACTGAAGCTTTCTTT. The encoded protein is CASSSAQSTEAFF. The V call is TRBV7-8, the J call TRBJ1-1, with D unresolved. Trimming shortened V by 4 bases and J by 4 bases, and 10 bases separated the two germline ends. The germline gives CDR1 SGHVS, CDR2 FQNEAQ. This CDR3 comprises 13 residues.

J is TRBJ1-1 and V is TRBV5-1; perhaps TRBD1 as D (6 bases). The CDR3 has 17 residues. Trimming shortened V by 4 bases and J by 6 bases, and 25 bases separated the two germline ends. Germline CDR1 is SGHRS and CDR2 is YFSETQ. CDR3 sequence reads: CASSPLGGARTPAEAFF. The CDR3 DNA sequence: TGCGCCAGCAGCCCTTTGGGGGGGGCAAGGACCCCCGCTGAAGCTTTCTTT.

CDR3 in amino acids: CASSWGGGPYEQYF. Here the CDR3 DNA reads TGTGCCAGCAGTTGGGGCGGAGGGCCCTACGAGCAGTACTTC. The chain combines TRBV27 with TRBJ2-7, with D possibly TRBD2 on 6 matching bases. The V end was cut by 4 bases, the J end by 2 bases, with 12 bases between. From germline, CDR1 is MNHEY and CDR2 SMNVEV (reference sequence). This CDR3 is built from 14 residues.

The chain is built from TRBV5-4 and TRBJ1-2; D is unresolved. Per germline, CDR1 SGHNT and CDR2 YYREEE (reference sequence). This CDR3 contains 14 residues. V lost 1 base to trimming and J lost 2 bases, with 9 bases between them. The CDR3 is CASSLKAANYGYTF. The CDR3 DNA reads TGTGCCAGCAGCTTGAAAGCAGCGAACTATGGCTACACCTTC.

This clone has more than one count but fewer than ten. This sequence joins TRBV3-1 (or the pseudogene TRBV3-2) and TRBJ2-7, with 7 bases aligning to TRBD2. Per the germline V gene, CDR1 is LGHDT and CDR2 is YNNKEL (reference sequence). The length of the CDR3 is 14 residues. With 4 bases clipped from V and 6 bases from J, the junction kept 9 bases outside the gene matches. The CDR3 is CASSPTRTSLEQYV. The CDR3, as DNA: TGTGCCAGCAGCCCCACCCGGACTAGTCTCGAGCAGTACGTC.

This chain links TRBV2 with TRBJ2-6, with 7 positions matching TRBD2. This CDR3 comprises 15 residues. Germline V gene lookup returns CDR1 SNHLY and CDR2 FYNNEI. The trim removed 9 bases at V and 2 bases at J, leaving 7 bases unmatched. CDR3 region: CARSRGEAGANVLTF. The CDR3 DNA follows: TGTGCCAGATCACGGGGGGAGGCTGGGGCCAACGTCCTGACTTTC.

The CDR3 coding sequence is TGTGCCAGTAGTATGTCAGGCGGGGTGTATGGCTACACCTTC. Translated: CASSMSGGVYGYTF. The V and J genes are TRBV19 and TRBJ1-2, with unresolved D. Trimming took 3 bases from V and 5 from J, leaving 13 bases between them. Per the germline V gene, CDR1 is LNHDA and CDR2 is SQIVND (reference sequence). This CDR3 region has 14 residues.

The CDR3 nucleotides read TGCGCCAGCAGCCCGTCGGACATTAACTATGGCTACACCTTC. Translating it yields CASSPSDINYGYTF. The V and J genes are TRBV5-1 and TRBJ1-2, with D possibly being TRBD1 (5 bases). The CDR3 runs to 14 residues. Per germline, CDR1 SGHRS and CDR2 YFSETQ. The V and J ends lost 4 bases and 1 base respectively, with 11 bases between them.

This chain links TRBV10-2 with TRBJ2-4; D might be TRBD1 (6 bases). CDR1 and CDR2 from the germline V gene are WSHSY and SAAADI. The CDR3 is made up of 14 amino acids. Trimming pared 0 bases from V and 6 bases from J, leaving 9 bases between. CDR3 bases: TGCGCCAGCAGTGAGTCGACACAGGGAAACATTCAGTACTTC. This codes for CASSESTQGNIQYF.

The V call is TRBV5-1, the J call TRBJ2-1, with a weak D call TRBD1 (5 bases). V lost 3 bases and J lost 4, with 14 bases in between. Germline V lookup: CDR1 SGHRS, CDR2 YFSETQ. This CDR3 has 15 amino acids. Here the CDR3 reads CASSYLTAEYNEQFF. The DNA for the CDR3 is TGCGCCAGCAGCTACTTGACAGCAGAATACAATGAGCAGTTCTTC.

This chain connects TRBV7-9 to TRBJ1-1, with 8 bases lining up with TRBD1. The V gene's germline CDR1 is SEHNR and CDR2 FQNEAQ (reference sequence). This CDR3 is 13 amino acids long. V lost 4 bases to trimming and J lost 4 bases; unmatched junction nucleotides: 2. The CDR3 bases are TGTGCCAGCAGCTCGCAGGGGGCCACTGAAGCTTTCTTT. Translated: CASSSQGATEAFF.

This chain connects TRBV6-1 to TRBJ1-2; D is uncertain. This CDR3 spans 15 amino acids. Germline CDR1 and CDR2: MNHNS and SASEGT. Trimming shortened V by 2 bases and J by 0 bases, and 10 bases separated the two germline ends. DNA of the CDR3: TGTGCCAGCAGTGAACAGGCGCTCCCTAACTATGGCTACACCTTC. Its protein is CASSEQALPNYGYTF.

This chain connects TRBV3-1 (or the pseudogene TRBV3-2) to TRBJ2-1, with D maybe TRBD1 (5 bases). The CDR3 runs 14 residues. Germline assignment: CDR1 LGHDT and CDR2 YNNKEL (reference sequence). The V end was cut by 5 bases, the J end by 4 bases, with 12 bases between. CDR3 in DNA: TGTGCCAGCAGCGCGCCAGGGTCGTACAATGAGCAGTTCTTC. Translated, it gives CASSAPGSYNEQFF.

This chain joins TRBV9 and TRBJ2-7; 8 bases line up with TRBD1. The ends lost 3 bases at V and 3 bases at J; junction bases unmatched: 5. Germline V gene lookup returns CDR1 SGDLS and CDR2 YYNGEE. This CDR3 is built from 14 residues. For the CDR3, the DNA is TGTGCCAGCAGCGAGGGGGACAGGAACTACGAGCAGTACTTC. Translated, it gives CASSEGDRNYEQYF.

The chain carries TRBV10-3 and TRBJ1-5; D possibly corresponds to TRBD1 (5 bases). The CDR3 loop spans 12 amino acids. Germline V gene lookup returns CDR1 ENHRY and CDR2 SYGVKD. Between the trimmed V and J ends, which lost 8 bases and 6 bases, there was a span of 11 bases. The chain's CDR3 is CAIGPDSQPQHF. The CDR3 nucleotides are TGTGCCATCGGGCCAGACAGTCAGCCCCAGCATTTT.

This chain joins TRBV6-5 and TRBJ2-4, with a tentative D call TRBD2 (5 bases). Per the germline V gene, CDR1 is MNHEY and CDR2 is SVGAGI. There are 14 residues in the CDR3. Trimming removed 10 bases from V and 0 bases from J, with 13 bases in between. This CDR3 is CATRDGLAKNIQYF. The CDR3 DNA sequence: TGTGCCACCCGCGACGGACTAGCCAAAAACATTCAGTACTTC.

Details on this clone: Other DNA sequences in this sample translate to the same CDR3. CDR3 nucleotides: TGTGCCAGCAGCCAACTGAGCTCCTATAATTCACCCCTCCACTTT. Protein product: CASSQLSSYNSPLHF. This chain links TRBV14 with TRBJ1-6, with D unclear. Trimming left V 2 bases short and J 0 bases short, with 5 bases between. The CDR3 contains 15 residues. Germline CDR1 is SGHDN and CDR2 is FVKESK.